This T cell receptor beta chain was captured in a study of identical twins. Findings of the study overall: Because invariant MAIT and iNKT cells could be present, zero-insertion analyses could be partly confounded. The more abundant beta clonotypes in cord blood had fewer insertions, and memory repertoires did not show this.

MiXCR, run by TCRdb on the 5' RACE reads, gives a single entry per CDR3 protein. The sample holds about 920,000 distinct CDR3 sequences, 9% to 15% seen once. This clonotype was observed at least ten times. What it recognizes is unknown. V was pared by 0 bases and J by 0 bases, with 16 bases between. Germline CDR1 reads DFQATT; CDR2 reads SNEGSKA (reference sequence). The CDR3 consists of 17 residues. These same data were also listed under a study on yellow fever vaccine responses in identical twins.

The sequence came from a woman aged 18-29 years in good health. Input material: PBMCs. The V gene is TRBV20-1, the J gene TRBJ2-3, with a weak D call TRBD2 (5 bases). This CDR3 reads CSARDVGSATSTDTQYF. Written as DNA, the CDR3 is TGCAGTGCTAGAGATGTGGGTAGCGCCACTAGCACAGATACGCAGTATTTT.